A single sample is the source of the 3 T cell receptor beta chains below, sequenced in a study of T cell repertoires in cytomegalovirus infection. TCRdb redid the calling of the reads with MiXCR, one entry per CDR3 protein. The sample lists around 450,000 distinct CDR3 sequences, under 40% occurring once. The source material was PBMCs. Receptors originate from a human donor in good health (CMV status not recorded). Some clones in this sample may be carry-over from other donors' samples.

This clonotype showed up many times. The chain joins TRBV28 to TRBJ2-4, with a tentative D call TRBD1 (6 bases). Germline CDR1 and CDR2: MDHEN and SYDVKM. This CDR3 has 15 amino acids. Trimming removed 6 bases at V and 2 bases at J, with 14 bases between. The CDR3 loop reads CASRTGKGSKNIQYF. For the CDR3, the DNA is TGTGCCAGCAGAACAGGGAAGGGCTCCAAAAACATTCAGTACTTC.

The DNA of the CDR3 is TGTGCCAGCAGTCGACAGGGAACCAAAAACATTCAGTACTTC. This encodes CASSRQGTKNIQYF. The genes are TRBV11-2 and TRBJ2-4, with TRBD1 matching 7 bases. Germline assignment: CDR1 SGHAT and CDR2 FQNNGV. This CDR3 is 14 amino acids long. V lost 6 bases and J lost 2; bases outside the gene matches: 4.

In its sample, this clonotype was seen once. The V gene is TRBV7-9, the J gene TRBJ1-2, with D possibly matching TRBD1 (6 bases). Germline lookup yields CDR1 SEHNR and CDR2 FQNEAQ (reference sequence). Trimming cost V 5 bases and J 8 bases, with 18 bases left between them. The CDR3 consists of 14 residues. The CDR3 DNA reads TGTGCCAGCAGCACCCAACAGGGATGTGAGGGCTACACCTTC. Its protein is CASSTQQGCEGYTF.